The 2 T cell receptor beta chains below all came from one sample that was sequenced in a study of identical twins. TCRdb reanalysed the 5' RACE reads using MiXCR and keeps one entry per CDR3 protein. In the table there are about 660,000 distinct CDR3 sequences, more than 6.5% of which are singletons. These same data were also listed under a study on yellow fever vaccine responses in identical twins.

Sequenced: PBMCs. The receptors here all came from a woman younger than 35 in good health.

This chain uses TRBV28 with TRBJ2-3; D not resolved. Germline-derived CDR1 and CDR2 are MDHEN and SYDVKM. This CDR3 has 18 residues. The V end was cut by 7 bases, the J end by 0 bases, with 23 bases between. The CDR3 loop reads CASTRPDFIRLSTDTQYF. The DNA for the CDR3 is TGTGCCAGCACCCGTCCCGATTTCATCCGACTTAGCACAGATACGCAGTATTTT.

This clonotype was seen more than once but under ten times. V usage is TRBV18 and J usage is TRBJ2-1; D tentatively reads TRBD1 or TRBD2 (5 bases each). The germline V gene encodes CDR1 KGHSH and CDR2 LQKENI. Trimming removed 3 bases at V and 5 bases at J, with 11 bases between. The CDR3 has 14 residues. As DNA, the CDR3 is TGTGCCAGCTCACCCCTTGGGGGAAACAATGAGCAGTTCTTC. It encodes CASSPLGGNNEQFF. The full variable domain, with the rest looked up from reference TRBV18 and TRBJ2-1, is NAGVMQNPRHLVRRRGQEARLRCSPMKGHSHVYWYRQLPEEGLKFMVYLQKENIIDESGMPKERFSAEFPKEGPSILRIQQVVRGDSAAYFCASSPLGGNNEQFFGPGTRLTVL.